These 7 T cell receptor beta chains were sequenced from one sample in a study of cytomegalovirus exposure and HLA in healthy donors. PCR was performed using 60 Vbeta and 13 Jbeta primers. Some clones are missing from TCRdb's copy, which holds only in-frame ones; the method was immunoSEQ multiplex PCR. The table lists approximately 160,000 clones, more than 60% of them singletons. The sample consisted of PBMCs. The receptors originated from a woman between 25 and 40 years old in good health and CMV-seropositive.

The chain uses TRBV5-5 and TRBJ1-5; D perhaps matches TRBD1 (6 bases). Germline CDR1 and CDR2: SGHKS and YYEKEE (reference sequence). The CDR3 contains 16 residues. V lost 4 bases, J lost 5 bases, and 19 bases lay in between. The CDR3 DNA reads TGTGCCAGCAGCCCCAGCAACGGGGGGCCGGATCAGCCCCAGCATTTT. This codes for CASSPSNGGPDQPQHF. The entire variable domain, with the rest obtained from reference TRBV5-5 and TRBJ1-5, is as follows: DAGVTQSPTHLIKTRGQQVTLRCSPISGHKSVSWYQQVLGQGPQFIFQYYEKEERGRGNFPDRFSARQFPNYSSELNVNALLLGDSALYLCASSPSNGGPDQPQHFGDGTRLSIL.

The V and J genes are TRBV15 and TRBJ1-5, with D tentatively TRBD1 (5 bases). This CDR3 region has 15 residues. Between the trimmed V and J ends, which lost 1 base and 7 bases, there was a span of 14 bases. The germline V gene has CDR1 LNHNV and CDR2 YYDKDF (reference sequence). The CDR3 DNA follows: TGTGCCACCAGCAGAGTGGCCGGGCGGGGCCAGCCCCAGCATTTT. Its translation is CATSRVAGRGQPQHF.

This clone turned up a few times. The chain is built from TRBV11-2 and TRBJ2-7; 9 bases line up with TRBD1. V lost 0 bases and J lost 2; bases outside the gene matches: 2. CDR1 and CDR2 (germline): SGHAT, FQNNGV. The CDR3 is made up of 15 amino acids. CDR3 sequence (DNA): TGTGCCAGCAGCTTAGAGGGGACAGGGACCTACGAGCAGTACTTC. This sequence encodes CASSLEGTGTYEQYF.

The rearrangement uses TRBV5-6 and TRBJ2-1; tentatively, D is TRBD2 (7 bases). This CDR3 comprises 16 residues. Between the trimmed V and J ends, which lost 0 bases and 7 bases, there was a span of 17 bases. Germline V gives CDR1 SGHDT, CDR2 YYEEEE. The DNA of the CDR3 is TGTGCCAGCAGCTTGGATGTGGGGGGGCGCAATAATGAGCAGTTCTTC. It yields the protein CASSLDVGGRNNEQFF.

The gene calls are TRBV10-3 and TRBJ2-7; 9 bases fit TRBD2. The CDR3 is 13 residues long. CDR1 ENHRY and CDR2 SYGVKD come from the germline V gene. The V gene end was trimmed by 10 bases and the J gene end by 2 bases; junction bases not matched to a gene: 6. The CDR3, as DNA: TGTGCCACCGCTAGCGGGACCGCCTACGAGCAGTACTTC. This sequence encodes CATASGTAYEQYF.

This chain connects TRBV2 to TRBJ1-2, with a tentative D call TRBD1 (5 bases). CDR1 SNHLY and CDR2 FYNNEI come from the germline V gene. Trimming removed 2 bases at V and 2 bases at J, with 6 bases between. The CDR3 runs to 13 residues. In nucleotides, the CDR3 is TGTGCCAGCAGTGAACAGGGAAACTATGGCTACACCTTC. It is translated as CASSEQGNYGYTF.

The V gene is TRBV9, the J gene TRBJ1-2; D perhaps matches TRBD1 (5 bases). CDR1 is SGDLS and CDR2 is YYNGEE in the germline V gene. Trimming took off 0 bases at V and 8 bases at J, with 11 bases between the two ends. The CDR3 length is 13 residues. This CDR3 is CASSVATGSGYTF. CDR3 coding DNA: TGTGCCAGCAGCGTAGCTACAGGCTCGGGCTACACCTTC.